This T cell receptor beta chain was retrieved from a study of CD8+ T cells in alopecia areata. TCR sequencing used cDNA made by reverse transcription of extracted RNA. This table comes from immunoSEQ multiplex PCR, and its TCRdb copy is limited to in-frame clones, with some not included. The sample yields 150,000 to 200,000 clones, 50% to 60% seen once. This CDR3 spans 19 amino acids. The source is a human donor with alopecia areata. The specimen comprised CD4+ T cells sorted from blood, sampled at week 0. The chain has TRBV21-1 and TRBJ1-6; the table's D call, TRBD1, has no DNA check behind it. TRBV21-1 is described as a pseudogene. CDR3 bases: TGTGCCAGCAGCATTCTAAGGCCCCCTCCGGGACAGGGAGAATCCCCCCTCCACTTT. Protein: CASSILRPPPGQGESPLHF.